The sequence of this T cell receptor (beta chain) was determined in a study of T cell changes during pregnancy in multiple sclerosis. Sequencing was performed with immunoSEQ multiplex PCR; in TCRdb, only in-frame clones are kept and a portion is missing. Of 45,000 to 60,000 clones listed, around 91% are singletons. The specimen comprised CD8+ T cells from peripheral blood mononuclear cells, sampled in the second trimester of pregnancy. The receptor was derived from a female donor with multiple sclerosis, enrolled in a pregnancy study.

The CDR3 loop reads CASIRSYEQYF. DNA for the CDR3: TGTGCCAGCATTCGCTCCTACGAGCAGTACTTC. The chain joins TRBV6-5 to TRBJ2-7; D is uncertain. The V end was cut by 7 bases, the J end by 0 bases, with 4 bases between. The CDR3 consists of 11 residues. CDR1 is MNHEY and CDR2 is SVGAGI in the germline V gene.